This TCR beta chain was sequenced in a study of Ad26.COV2.S vaccination and SARS-CoV-2 variants. Study summary: Ad26.COV2.S given intramuscularly, once or twice 56 days apart. The study's findings and limits: Reportedly, spike-specific CD8+ and CD4+ T cell responses achieved substantial breadth once vaccination had taken place.

With regard to this clone: The antigen is unknown.

The treatment: some 19 received Ad26.COV2.S at low or high dose, single or two shots; several received placebo; per-sample allocation not given. Sampling happened 63 days after the first vaccine or placebo injection. Donation came from an adult in Boston who was aged 18-55 years. Wuhan-strain SARS-CoV-2 spike was expressed by the Ad26 vector that made up the vaccine. The repertoire was sequenced with immunoSEQ multiplex PCR; TCRdb's copy has only in-frame clones and lacks some. The sample consists of 300,000 to 350,000 clones, 85% to 90% of them appearing once. The CDR3 is made up of 14 amino acids. V gave up 1 base and J gave up 7 bases, with 10 bases separating them. Germline loops: CDR1 MNHEY, CDR2 SVGEGT.

The chain is built from TRBV6-2 or TRBV6-3 and TRBJ2-2; D unclear. The receptor's source is a person aged 18-65 years who received the Ad26.COV2.S COVID-19 vaccine or a placebo. Material: peripheral blood, obtained in a trial of Ad26.COV2.S vaccine versus placebo. This chain's CDR3 is CASSYLAANGELFF. CDR3 in DNA: TGTGCCAGCAGTTACTTGGCAGCCAACGGGGAGCTGTTTTTT.